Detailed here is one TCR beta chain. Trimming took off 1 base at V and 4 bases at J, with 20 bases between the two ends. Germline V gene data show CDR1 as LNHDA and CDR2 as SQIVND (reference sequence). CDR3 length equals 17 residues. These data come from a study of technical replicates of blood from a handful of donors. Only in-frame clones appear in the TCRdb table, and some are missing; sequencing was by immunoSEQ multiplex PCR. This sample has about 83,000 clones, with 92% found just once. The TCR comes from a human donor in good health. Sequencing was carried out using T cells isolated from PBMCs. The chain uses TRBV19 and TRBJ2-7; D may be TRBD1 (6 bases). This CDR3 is CASSIALLTGAHYEQYF. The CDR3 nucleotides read TGTGCCAGTAGTATAGCGCTCTTGACAGGTGCCCATTACGAGCAGTACTTC.